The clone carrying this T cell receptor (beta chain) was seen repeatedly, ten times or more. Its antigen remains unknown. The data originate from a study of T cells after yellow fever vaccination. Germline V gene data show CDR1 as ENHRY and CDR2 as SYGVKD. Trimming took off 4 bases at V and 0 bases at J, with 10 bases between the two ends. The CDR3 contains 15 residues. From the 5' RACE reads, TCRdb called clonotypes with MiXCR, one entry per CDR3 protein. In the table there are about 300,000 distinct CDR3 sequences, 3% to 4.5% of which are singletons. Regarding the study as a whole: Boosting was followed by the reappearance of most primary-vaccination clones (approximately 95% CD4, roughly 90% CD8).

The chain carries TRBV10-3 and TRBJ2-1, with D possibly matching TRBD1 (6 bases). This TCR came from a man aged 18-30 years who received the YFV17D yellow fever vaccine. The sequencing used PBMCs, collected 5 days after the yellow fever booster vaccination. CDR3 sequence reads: CAISADSSSYNEQFF. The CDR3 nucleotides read TGTGCCATCAGTGCGGACAGCAGCTCCTACAATGAGCAGTTCTTC.